The rows below give T cell receptor beta chains drawn from one sample of a study of blood T cell repertoires in COVID-19. Assay used: immunoSEQ multiplex PCR; TCRdb lists only in-frame clones, some missing. The sample lists 200,000 to 250,000 clones, about 86% seen once, with over 12% in the top ten. The sequencing sample was made of PBMCs or T cells enriched from blood (not recorded which). The receptors were gathered from a woman aged 50 to 60 with acute COVID-19. The CDR3 runs from the conserved cysteine through the conserved F or W. The D gene is left open where the match is weak. Rows may omit the clone size; those that give it use once, few, many or a size class.

v_gene: TRBV5-4; d_gene: TRBD1; abundance: few; j_gene: TRBJ2-7; CDR3nt: TGTGCCAGCAGCTCCGGGGACAGGGTCCCCTACGAGCAGTACTTC; CDR3aa: CASSSGDRVPYEQYF
v_gene: TRBV5-1; d_gene: TRBD1; abundance: -; j_gene: TRBJ2-7; CDR3nt: TGCGCCAGCAGCTTGGCCATAGGGACAGGGGGCATAGGCGAGCAGTACTTC; CDR3aa: CASSLAIGTGGIGEQYF
v_gene: TRBV7-2; d_gene: TRBD1; abundance: -; j_gene: TRBJ1-2; CDR3nt: TGTGCCAGCAGCCGCTCTATCGGGACAGGGGGTTATGGCTACACCTTC; CDR3aa: CASSRSIGTGGYGYTF
v_gene: TRBV2; d_gene: -; abundance: -; j_gene: TRBJ2-1; CDR3nt: TGTGCCAGCAAGGGCGGGGTCTCCTACAATGAGCAGTTCTTC; CDR3aa: CASKGGVSYNEQFF
v_gene: TRBV4-3; d_gene: TRBD2; abundance: -; j_gene: TRBJ2-5; CDR3nt: TGCGCCAGCAGCCAAGAGGGGGGGAGGGAGACCCAGTACTTC; CDR3aa: CASSQEGGRETQYF
v_gene: TRBV21-1; d_gene: -; abundance: -; j_gene: TRBJ2-7; CDR3nt: TGTGCCAGCAGCAGTTGTATAAGCGGGAGGGGCTACGAGCAGTACTTC; CDR3aa: CASSSCISGRGYEQYF
v_gene: TRBV5-1; d_gene: TRBD1; abundance: -; j_gene: TRBJ2-1; CDR3nt: TGCGCCAGCAGCTTGGGGGATACAGGGGTGGCTCCTGAGCAGTTCTTC; CDR3aa: CASSLGDTGVAPEQFF
v_gene: TRBV20-1; d_gene: -; abundance: -; j_gene: TRBJ2-7; CDR3nt: TGCAGTGCCACAGACAACGAGCAGTACTTC; CDR3aa: CSATDNEQYF
v_gene: TRBV18; d_gene: TRBD2; abundance: -; j_gene: TRBJ2-1; CDR3nt: TGTGCCAGCTCACCAGGGACTAGCGGGAGGAATGAGCAGTTCTTC; CDR3aa: CASSPGTSGRNEQFF
v_gene: TRBV9; d_gene: -; abundance: once; j_gene: TRBJ1-5; CDR3nt: TGTGCCAGCAGCTCAGGGGTGGGGCACCCCCTCAATCAGCCCCAGCATTTT; CDR3aa: CASSSGVGHPLNQPQHF
v_gene: TRBV19; d_gene: -; abundance: -; j_gene: TRBJ2-7; CDR3nt: TGTGCCAGTAGTATGCGGGGCCAGGCCTCATCCTACGAGCAGTACTTC; CDR3aa: CASSMRGQASSYEQYF
v_gene: TRBV18; d_gene: -; abundance: -; j_gene: TRBJ2-2; CDR3nt: TGTGCCAGCTCAACTACAGGGATTGGCGGGGAGCTGTTTTTT; CDR3aa: CASSTTGIGGELFF
v_gene: TRBV28; d_gene: -; abundance: -; j_gene: TRBJ1-5; CDR3nt: TGTGCCAGCAGTTTAGGCGGTTACAATCAGCCCCAGCATTTT; CDR3aa: CASSLGGYNQPQHF
v_gene: TRBV29-1; d_gene: -; abundance: -; j_gene: TRBJ2-7; CDR3nt: TGCAGCGTCCGGGACATCCGACTTTACGAGCAGTACTTC; CDR3aa: CSVRDIRLYEQYF
v_gene: TRBV7-3; d_gene: TRBD2; abundance: -; j_gene: TRBJ2-3; CDR3nt: TGTGCCAGCAGCTTCGGACTAGGCACAGATACGCAGTATTTT; CDR3aa: CASSFGLGTDTQYF
v_gene: TRBV3-1/TRBV3-2; d_gene: TRBD2; abundance: -; j_gene: TRBJ2-1; CDR3nt: TGTGCCAGCAGCCAAGATACTAGCGCCTACAATGAGCAGTTCTTC; CDR3aa: CASSQDTSAYNEQFF
v_gene: TRBV18; d_gene: TRBD1; abundance: -; j_gene: TRBJ1-1; CDR3nt: TGTGCCAGCTCACCGGACAGGGCAAGTACTGAAGCTTTCTTT; CDR3aa: CASSPDRASTEAFF